This T cell receptor beta chain comes out of a study of Siglec-9 on CD8 T cells in melanoma. Findings of the study overall: An effector memory CD8+ T-cell subset seemingly accumulating in melanoma was reportedly marked and regulated by Siglec-9.

The V gene's germline CDR1 is SGHVS and CDR2 FQNEAQ. Trimming stripped 5 bases from V and 7 bases from J, with 18 bases between. The CDR3 covers 15 residues. Only in-frame clones appear in the TCRdb table, and some are missing; sequencing was by immunoSEQ multiplex PCR. This sample has tens of thousands of clones, with 75% to 90% found just once. Notes on this clone: Antigen unknown.

The sample consisted of Siglec-9- CD8+ T cells sorted from blood. The receptor was isolated from a human donor in good health. V usage is TRBV7-8 and J usage is TRBJ2-1; tentative D call: TRBD1 (6 bases). The CDR3 nucleotides are TGTGCCAGCAGCCTTGGGACACGGGTTGGTAATGAGCAGTTCTTC. It translates to CASSLGTRVGNEQFF.